This T cell receptor (beta chain) was captured in a study of PD-1 blockade in classical Hodgkin lymphoma. The method was immunoSEQ multiplex PCR; TCRdb's version includes in-frame clones alone and lacks a portion of them. In the table there are approximately 28,000 clones, under 80% of which are singletons. Study findings and constraints: Repertoire difference causes, possibly disease activity or prior therapy, remain undefined. Complete responders started with a diversity level that resembled newly diagnosed patients at baseline.

With respect to this clone: Its antigen is unidentified.

Time point defined: cycle 4 day 1 (C4D1), after less than 7 weeks of nivolumab. The patients all showed relapse after autologous stem cell transplantation, while their brentuximab vedotin exposure varied. The authors purified CD4+ T cells from thawed PBMCs by magnetic negative selection. Germline V lookup: CDR1 SNHLY, CDR2 FYNNEI. With V trimmed by 6 bases and J by 5 bases, 6 bases remained unmatched. The CDR3 extends over 15 amino acids. The sample consisted of CD4+ T cells from blood, taken before the fourth cycle of nivolumab. The chain couples TRBV2 to TRBJ2-3; 12 bases fit TRBD1. This receptor was obtained from a human donor with classical Hodgkin lymphoma. CDR3 loop: CASSGTGGQRDTQYF. The CDR3 DNA is TGTGCCAGCAGCGGGACAGGGGGCCAGCGAGATACGCAGTATTTT.